The 7 T cell receptor beta chains below were found in one sample sequenced in a study of chemoradiotherapy in HPV16-positive cancers. Assay: immunoSEQ multiplex PCR; the TCRdb copy retains only in-frame clones and omits some. The sample lists some 7,400 clones; about four fifths were seen once. Sequences were derived from tumor tissue, sampled from a patient who underwent chemoradiotherapy. The receptors stem from a human donor with HPV-associated anogenital cancer.

V and J are TRBV30 and TRBJ1-5, with D uncertain. The CDR3 totals 13 residues. V lost 4 bases, J lost 1 base, and 8 bases lay in between. Germline CDR1 GTSNPN, CDR2 SVGIG (reference sequence). The CDR3 DNA reads as TGTGCCTGGAAAGGGCCAAGCAATCAGCCCCAGCATTTT. This gives the protein CAWKGPSNQPQHF.

The CDR3 sequence is CASSARGRVIAEAFF. The CDR3 nucleotides read TGTGCCAGCTCCGCCCGGGGGCGCGTAATCGCTGAAGCTTTCTTT. This chain links TRBV18 with TRBJ1-1; D is perhaps TRBD1 (6 bases). V shed 6 bases and J shed 6 bases, with 20 bases lying between them. The CDR3 is 15 amino acids. Germline CDR1 is KGHSH and CDR2 is LQKENI.

The rearrangement uses TRBV9 and TRBJ1-2, with D possibly matching TRBD1 (6 bases). The germline V and J ends were trimmed by 0 bases and 4 bases, with 13 bases remaining between them. This CDR3 is 15 amino acids long. Per germline, CDR1 SGDLS and CDR2 YYNGEE. CDR3 nucleotides: TGTGCCAGCAGCGTAGCTGTACAGGGACCCTATGGCTACACCTTC. Translated, it gives CASSVAVQGPYGYTF.

The chain is built from TRBV11-2 and TRBJ2-7; 11 bases agree with TRBD2. This CDR3 has 14 residues. CDR1 is SGHAT, CDR2 FQNNGV, per germline. V lost 5 bases, J lost 3 bases, and 3 bases stayed unmatched. The CDR3 here is CASSQGLAGYEQYF. Written as DNA, the CDR3 is TGTGCCAGCAGCCAAGGACTAGCGGGCTACGAGCAGTACTTC. Using reference TRBV11-2 and TRBJ2-7 for the parts outside the CDR3, the full variable domain is EAGVAQSPRYKIIEKRQSVAFWCNPISGHATLYWYQQILGQGPKLLIQFQNNGVVDDSQLPKDRFSAERLKGVDSTLKIQPAKLEDSAVYLCASSQGLAGYEQYFGPGTRLTVT.

The V call is TRBV5-1, the J call TRBJ2-3, with 7 bases matching TRBD1. CDR1 and CDR2 from the germline V gene are SGHRS and YFSETQ. The CDR3 extends over 15 amino acids. Trimming cost V 0 bases and J 1 base; bases outside gene matches: 2. The CDR3, as DNA: TGCGCCAGCAGCTTGGACGGGACAGGCACAGATACGCAGTATTTT. It translates to CASSLDGTGTDTQYF.

The rearrangement uses TRBV11-2 and TRBJ2-3; weak D call: TRBD2 (6 bases). CDR3 length: 14 amino acids. The germline V and J ends were trimmed by 3 bases and 3 bases, with 10 bases remaining between them. The germline CDR1 and CDR2 sequences are SGHAT and FQNNGV. The CDR3 loop is CASSLLRGTDTQYF. The CDR3 bases are TGTGCCAGCAGCTTGTTGCGGGGTACAGATACGCAGTATTTT.

The chain couples TRBV2 to TRBJ2-6; D uncertain. V lost 4 bases, J lost 1 base, and 5 bases lay in between. The CDR3 extends over 14 amino acids. Germline V gives CDR1 SNHLY, CDR2 FYNNEI. CDR3 DNA: TGTGCCAGCAGTGTCACGTCTGGGGCCAACGTCCTGACTTTC. Residues: CASSVTSGANVLTF.